The 25 T cell receptor beta chains below were found in one sample sequenced in a study of EBV T-cell therapy then PD-1 blockade in nasopharyngeal carcinoma. These TCRs' antigens remain unknown. Clones were read by immunoSEQ multiplex PCR, and TCRdb kept only the in-frame ones, dropping some. Among some 20,000 clones, 84% were seen once, and the ten largest hold over 25%. The treatment here: AdE1-LMPpoly-expanded autologous EBV-specific T-cell therapy followed by anti-PD-1 nivolumab. The sample in question was CD8+ T cells from blood, obtained at approximately day 60 from a patient whose treatment included autologous EBV-specific T cells and nivolumab. The receptors originated from a man aged 35-49 years with nasopharyngeal carcinoma.

This clone appeared once. The rearrangement links TRBV3-1 (or the pseudogene TRBV3-2) to TRBJ1-1; 7 nucleotides match TRBD1. V gave up 0 bases and J gave up 5 bases; unmatched junction bases: 9. The CDR3 consists of 16 residues. The V gene's germline CDR1 is LGHDT and CDR2 YNNKEL (reference sequence). The CDR3 DNA is TGTGCCAGCAGCCAAGAAGGGTCAGGGGGTAAAACTGAAGCTTTCTTT. Translation gives CASSQEGSGGKTEAFF.

The chain carries TRBV9 and TRBJ2-1, with 8 nucleotides matching TRBD2. In germline, CDR1 is SGDLS, CDR2 YYNGEE. Losses at the gene ends were 3 bases for V and 4 bases for J; bases not matched to a gene: 9. CDR3 length equals 16 residues. The CDR3 coding sequence is TGTGCCAGCAGCGCCCCCGGGGGGACTAGTTACAATGAGCAGTTCTTC. Its translation: CASSAPGGTSYNEQFF.

The CDR3 DNA is TGTGCCAGCAGCTTAGAGGGGTTGACAGATACGCAGTATTTT. Amino acids: CASSLEGLTDTQYF. The chain links TRBV7-9 to TRBJ2-3; a weak D match, TRBD1 (5 bases). Germline assignment: CDR1 SEHNR and CDR2 FQNEAQ (reference sequence). V was cut by 1 base and J by 3 bases, with 8 bases left in between. This CDR3 has 14 amino acids.

The rearrangement uses TRBV6-4 and TRBJ2-1, with 12 bases matching TRBD2. J gave up 4 bases and V 6 bases, and 4 bases lay outside the gene matches. CDR1 MRHNA and CDR2 SNTAGT come from the germline V gene. CDR3 size: 15 residues. CDR3 sequence reads: CASSPTSGGYNEQFF. As DNA, the CDR3 is TGTGCCAGCAGCCCGACTAGCGGGGGTTACAATGAGCAGTTCTTC.

The rearrangement joins TRBV5-1 to TRBJ2-7; 14 bases map to TRBD2. V lost 4 bases and J lost 2; bases outside the gene matches: 11. This CDR3 is 18 amino acids long. Germline V gives CDR1 SGHRS, CDR2 YFSETQ. This CDR3 reads CASSVGLGLAGDTYEQYF. The CDR3 nucleotides are TGCGCCAGCAGCGTGGGCCTGGGACTAGCGGGGGACACCTACGAGCAGTACTTC.

The chain is built from TRBV5-6 and TRBJ1-6; D remains ambiguous. The V and J ends lost 3 bases and 0 bases respectively, with 19 bases between them. Germline values: CDR1 SGHDT, CDR2 YYEEEE. There are 19 residues in the CDR3. This CDR3 is CASSSGVPTLSSYNSPLHF. In nucleotides, the CDR3 is TGTGCCAGCAGCTCCGGGGTACCGACCCTAAGCTCCTATAATTCACCCCTCCACTTT.

The chain couples TRBV10-2 to TRBJ1-6, with D possibly TRBD1 on 5 matching bases. V lost 7 bases to trimming and J lost 5 bases, with 12 bases between them. Germline CDR1 is WSHSY and CDR2 is SAAADI. The CDR3 loop spans 14 amino acids. CDR3 residues: CASTFLTDNSPLHF. The CDR3 DNA reads TGCGCCAGCACCTTCCTGACAGATAATTCACCCCTCCACTTT.

This rearrangement joins TRBV13 to TRBJ2-1; 15 nucleotides match TRBD2. J gave up 5 bases and V 5 bases, and 4 bases lay outside the gene matches. The CDR3 spans 16 residues. The germline CDR1 and CDR2 sequences are PRHDT and FYEKMQ (reference sequence). The CDR3 nucleotides are TGTGCCAGCAGCCCTCGGACTAGCGGGGGGGACAATGAGCAGTTCTTC. It specifies CASSPRTSGGDNEQFF.

V gene TRBV24-1 combines with J gene TRBJ2-3, with D tentatively TRBD1 or TRBD2 (5 bases each). The V end lost 5 bases, the J end lost 1 base, and 15 bases lay between the germline ends. The CDR3 has 16 amino acids. Germline CDR1 is KGHDR and CDR2 is SFDVKD. Here the CDR3 DNA reads TGTGCCACCAGTGCCGGGACCCCCCGGGGCACAGATACGCAGTATTTT. Protein: CATSAGTPRGTDTQYF.

The chain uses TRBV7-6 and TRBJ2-3; tentative D call: TRBD2 (6 bases). Trimming left V 1 base short and J 0 bases short, with 11 bases between. The V gene's germline CDR1 is SGHVS and CDR2 FNYEAQ. This CDR3 region has 16 residues. The CDR3 protein is CASSLEVRGSTDTQYF. The DNA of the CDR3 is TGTGCCAGCAGCTTAGAGGTTCGGGGGAGCACAGATACGCAGTATTTT.

V is TRBV5-6 and J is TRBJ2-1; TRBD1 aligns across 7 bases. Per the germline V gene, CDR1 is SGHDT and CDR2 is YYEEEE. The length of the CDR3 is 12 residues. J was trimmed by 8 bases and V by 3 bases; bases with no gene match: 2. CDR3 sequence (DNA): TGTGCCAGCAGCTGGGGACAGCATGAGCAGTTCTTC. Amino acid sequence: CASSWGQHEQFF. Looking up the rest from reference TRBV5-6 and TRBJ2-1 gives the full variable domain: DAGVTQSPTHLIKTRGQQVTLRCSPKSGHDTVSWYQQALGQGPQFIFQYYEEEERQRGNFPDRFSGHQFPNYSSELNVNALLLGDSALYLCASSWGQHEQFFGPGTRLTVL.

A word on this clone: The same CDR3 also results from other DNA sequences found in this sample. The rearrangement joins TRBV5-6 to TRBJ2-7; the D gene is possibly TRBD2 (6 bases). CDR3 size: 14 residues. V lost 0 bases and J lost 0, with 7 bases in between. CDR1 SGHDT and CDR2 YYEEEE come from the germline V gene. The chain's CDR3 is CASSLGGDSYEQYF. Here the CDR3 DNA reads TGTGCCAGCAGCTTGGGGGGGGACTCCTACGAGCAGTACTTC.

V usage is TRBV4-3 and J usage is TRBJ1-2, with D possibly TRBD1 on 6 matching bases. V lost 0 bases, J lost 4 bases, and 12 bases lay in between. Germline CDR1 reads LGHNA; CDR2 reads YSLEER. The CDR3 has 15 residues. The CDR3 nucleotides read TGCGCCAGCAGCCAAGAGGGTCGGGACATCTATGGCTACACCTTC. It is translated as CASSQEGRDIYGYTF.

This chain links TRBV15 with TRBJ2-3, with D perhaps TRBD1 (6 bases). V was cut by 1 base and J by 2 bases, with 10 bases left in between. Germline CDR1 LNHNV, CDR2 YYDKDF (reference sequence). This CDR3 region has 15 residues. Written as DNA, the CDR3 is TGTGCCACCAGCAGAGGTCAGGGGCCCACAGATACGCAGTATTTT. Amino acid sequence: CATSRGQGPTDTQYF.

The chain is built from TRBV6-2 or TRBV6-3 and TRBJ2-5, with TRBD1 as a possible D gene (6 bases). This CDR3 contains 15 residues. V was shortened by 0 bases and J by 3 bases, with 11 bases between the two germline ends. The germline V gene encodes CDR1 MNHEY and CDR2 SVGEGT. The CDR3 protein is CASSYSGHDKETQYF. CDR3 DNA: TGTGCCAGCAGTTACTCGGGACATGACAAAGAGACCCAGTACTTC.

J is TRBJ1-2 and V is TRBV6-1; D is perhaps TRBD1 (5 bases). V was pared by 3 bases and J by 3 bases, with 11 bases between. Germline V gives CDR1 MNHNS, CDR2 SASEGT. CDR3 length equals 14 residues. CDR3 DNA sequence: TGTGCCAGCAGTGACCCCTGGGGGGACTATGGCTACACCTTC. Its translation: CASSDPWGDYGYTF.

The chain combines TRBV3-1 (or the pseudogene TRBV3-2) with TRBJ1-2; no definite D call. The CDR3 loop spans 16 amino acids. The V gene's germline CDR1 is LGHDT and CDR2 YNNKEL (reference sequence). V was clipped by 4 bases and J by 5 bases, with 20 bases between them. The CDR3, as DNA: TGTGCCAGCAGCCGCGGACGGACCTATATACTTTATGGCTACACCTTC. It encodes CASSRGRTYILYGYTF.

V usage is TRBV5-4 and J usage is TRBJ2-3; D remains ambiguous. Germline-derived CDR1 and CDR2 are SGHNT and YYREEE (reference sequence). This CDR3 contains 14 residues. Trimming stripped 5 bases from V and 7 bases from J, with 17 bases between. The CDR3 sequence: CASSPGEVRHTQYF. CDR3 DNA sequence: TGTGCCAGCAGTCCAGGAGAGGTGAGGCATACGCAGTATTTT.

CDR3 loop: CASSDSPGEGSIQYF. The CDR3 DNA sequence: TGTGCCAGCAGTGACTCCCCAGGGGAGGGCTCCATTCAGTACTTC. The chain uses TRBV6-4 and TRBJ2-4; D perhaps matches TRBD2 (7 bases). Trimming took 0 bases from V and 9 from J, leaving 15 bases between them. This CDR3 has 15 residues. Germline lookup yields CDR1 MRHNA and CDR2 SNTAGT.

V gene TRBV7-9 combines with J gene TRBJ2-7; 12 bases fit TRBD2. Trimming removed 4 bases from V and 2 bases from J; junction bases left unmatched: 12. Germline assignment: CDR1 SEHNR and CDR2 FQNEAQ (reference sequence). There are 18 residues in the CDR3. In DNA form, the CDR3 reads TGTGCCAGCAGCTCTCCCCCAACTAGCGGGGGGACCCCCTACGAGCAGTACTTC. Protein sequence: CASSSPPTSGGTPYEQYF.

CDR3 residues: CASSLTSGDLPAVYNEQFF. In DNA, the CDR3 is TGTGCCAGCAGCTTGACTAGCGGGGATCTACCCGCCGTCTACAATGAGCAGTTCTTC. The chain has TRBV7-9 and TRBJ2-1; TRBD2 matches at 11 bases. Trimming removed 3 bases from V and 3 bases from J; junction bases left unmatched: 13. The CDR3 runs 19 residues. Germline CDR1 and CDR2: SEHNR and FQNEAQ (reference sequence). Drawing the rest from reference TRBV7-9 and TRBJ2-1, the complete variable domain is DTGVSQNPRHKITKRGQNVTFRCDPISEHNRLYWYRQTLGQGPEFLTYFQNEAQLEKSRLLSDRFSAERPKGSFSTLEIQRTEQGDSAMYLCASSLTSGDLPAVYNEQFFGPGTRLTVL.

This clone was counted a few times. The genes are TRBV7-9 and TRBJ2-5; TRBD2 matches at 8 bases. V gave up 5 bases and J gave up 8 bases; unmatched junction bases: 19. The CDR3 sequence is 17 residues long. Per germline, CDR1 SEHNR and CDR2 FQNEAQ (reference sequence). CDR3 bases: TGTGCCAGCAGCAAATATAACGTGGGGAGGCGGGGGGATACCCAGTACTTC. It translates to CASSKYNVGRRGDTQYF.

This clone showed up just once. This chain links TRBV24-1 with TRBJ1-5; the D gene is possibly TRBD1 (5 bases). The CDR3 has 14 amino acids. Germline CDR1 is KGHDR and CDR2 is SFDVKD. V was pared by 1 base and J by 8 bases, with 11 bases between. The CDR3 loop reads CATSDFEGFEPQHF. In DNA, the CDR3 is TGTGCCACCAGTGATTTTGAGGGGTTTGAGCCCCAGCATTTT.

The V gene is TRBV7-9, the J gene TRBJ1-1; no firm D call. The CDR3 covers 14 residues. The V gene lost 1 base and the J gene lost 1 base, with 7 bases spanning the gap. Germline V CDR1 and CDR2: SEHNR, FQNEAQ (reference sequence). CDR3 loop: CASSLGGTNTEAFF. In DNA form, the CDR3 reads TGTGCCAGCAGCTTAGGGGGTACGAACACTGAAGCTTTCTTT.

The chain links TRBV4-1 to TRBJ1-1; TRBD1 matches at 7 bases. CDR3 size: 14 residues. Per the germline V gene, CDR1 is MGHRA and CDR2 is YSYEKL. J was trimmed by 5 bases and V by 6 bases; bases with no gene match: 9. The CDR3 is CASRPTGAETEAFF. CDR3 coding DNA: TGCGCCAGCAGACCAACAGGGGCGGAAACTGAAGCTTTCTTT.